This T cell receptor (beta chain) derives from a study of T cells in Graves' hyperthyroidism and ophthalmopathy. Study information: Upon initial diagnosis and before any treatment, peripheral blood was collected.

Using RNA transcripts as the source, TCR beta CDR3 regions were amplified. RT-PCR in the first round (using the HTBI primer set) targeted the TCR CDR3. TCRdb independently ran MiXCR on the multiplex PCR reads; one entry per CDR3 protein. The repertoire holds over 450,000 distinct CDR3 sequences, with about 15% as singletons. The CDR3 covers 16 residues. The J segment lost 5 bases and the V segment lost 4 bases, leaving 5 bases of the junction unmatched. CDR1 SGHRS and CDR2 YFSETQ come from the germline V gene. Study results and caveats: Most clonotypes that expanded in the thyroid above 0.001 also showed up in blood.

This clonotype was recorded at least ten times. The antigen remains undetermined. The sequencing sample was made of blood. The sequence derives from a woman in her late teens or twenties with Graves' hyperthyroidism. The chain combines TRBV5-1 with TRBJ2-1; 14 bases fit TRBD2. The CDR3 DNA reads TGCGCCAGCAGCAGGCGGACTAGCGGGGGGAACAATGAGCAGTTCTTC. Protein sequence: CASSRRTSGGNNEQFF.